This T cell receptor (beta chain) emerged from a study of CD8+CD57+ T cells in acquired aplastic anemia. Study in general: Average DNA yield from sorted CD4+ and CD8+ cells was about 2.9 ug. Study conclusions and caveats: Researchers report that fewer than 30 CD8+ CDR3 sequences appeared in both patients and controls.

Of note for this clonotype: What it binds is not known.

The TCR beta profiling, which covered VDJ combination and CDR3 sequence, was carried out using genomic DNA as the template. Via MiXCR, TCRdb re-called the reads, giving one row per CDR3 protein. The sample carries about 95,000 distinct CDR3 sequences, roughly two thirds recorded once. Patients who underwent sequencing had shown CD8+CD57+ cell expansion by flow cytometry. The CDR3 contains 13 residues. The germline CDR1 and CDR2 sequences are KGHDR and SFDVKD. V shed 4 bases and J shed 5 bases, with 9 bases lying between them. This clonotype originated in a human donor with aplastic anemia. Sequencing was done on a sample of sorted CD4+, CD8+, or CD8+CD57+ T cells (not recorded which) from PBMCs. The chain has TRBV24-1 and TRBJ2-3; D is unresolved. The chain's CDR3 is CATSDPDLDTQYF. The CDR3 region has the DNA TGTGCCACCAGTGACCCCGACTTAGATACGCAGTATTTT.